The 21 T cell receptor beta chains reported below all come from one sample, sequenced in a study of blood T cell repertoires in COVID-19. Profiling relied on immunoSEQ multiplex PCR, and the TCRdb table lists in-frame clones only, not all of them. Of about 240,000 clones in the sample, roughly 91% were seen once. Source material: PBMCs or T cells enriched from blood (not recorded which). These receptors were obtained from a man aged 35-49 years who had recovered from COVID-19.

V and J are TRBV11-3 and TRBJ2-1; D might be TRBD1 (5 bases). CDR1 SGHNT and CDR2 YENEEA come from the germline V gene. The CDR3 consists of 13 residues. The ends were cut back, 4 bases at V and 8 bases at J, with 12 bases in the middle. This CDR3 reads CASSSQGSDEQFF. The CDR3 DNA reads as TGTGCCAGCAGCTCTCAGGGTTCGGATGAGCAGTTCTTC.

The chain links TRBV19 to TRBJ1-4; D unclear. V shed 5 bases and J shed 0 bases, with 13 bases lying between them. The CDR3 contains 16 residues. From germline, CDR1 is LNHDA and CDR2 SQIVND (reference sequence). The CDR3 DNA reads as TGTGCCAGTAGTCCCAACGTGATAGCAACTAATGAAAAACTGTTTTTT. This encodes CASSPNVIATNEKLFF. The full variable domain, rest sourced from reference TRBV19 and TRBJ1-4, is DGGITQSPKYLFRKEGQNVTLSCEQNLNHDAMYWYRQDPGQGLRLIYYSQIVNDFQKGDIAEGYSVSREKKESFPLTVTSAQKNPTAFYLCASSPNVIATNEKLFFGSGTQLSVL.

V usage is TRBV7-2 and J usage is TRBJ1-1, with 9 bases that match TRBD1. This CDR3 contains 15 residues. Per germline, CDR1 SGHTA and CDR2 FQGNSA. V trimming: 5 bases; J trimming: 0 bases; junction bases outside the gene matches: 4. The CDR3 bases are TGTGCCAGCAGCAGGACAGGGGACCTGAACACTGAAGCTTTCTTT. Translation gives CASSRTGDLNTEAFF. The whole variable domain, filled in from reference TRBV7-2 and TRBJ1-1, reads GAGVSQSPSNKVTEKGKDVELRCDPISGHTALYWYRQSLGQGLEFLIYFQGNSAPDKSGLPSDRFSAERTGGSVSTLTIQRTQQEDSAVYLCASSRTGDLNTEAFFGQGTRLTVV.

The chain links TRBV28 to TRBJ2-7; TRBD1 matches 8 bases. CDR1 and CDR2 from the germline V gene are MDHEN and SYDVKM. After removal of 6 bases from V and 6 bases from J, the junction contained 7 bases not matched to a gene. The CDR3 has 13 residues. This chain's CDR3 is CASRRTGMIEQYF. The CDR3 DNA is TGTGCCAGCAGACGGACAGGGATGATCGAGCAGTACTTC.

Written as DNA, the CDR3 is TGCGCCAGCAGTAGCGGGGGGGCGTCGGCCTACAATGAGCAGTTCTTC. Translating gives CASSSGGASAYNEQFF. The V and J genes are TRBV5-1 and TRBJ2-1; 11 bases align to TRBD2. The trim removed 5 bases at V and 2 bases at J, leaving 6 bases unmatched. CDR1 SGHRS and CDR2 YFSETQ come from the germline V gene. This CDR3 comprises 16 residues.

The chain carries TRBV28 and TRBJ2-1, with unresolved D. The V end was cut by 2 bases, the J end by 4 bases, with 9 bases between. The CDR3 runs to 14 residues. CDR1 MDHEN and CDR2 SYDVKM come from the germline V gene. This chain's CDR3 is CASSLNPLYNEQFF. The CDR3 DNA is TGTGCCAGCAGTTTAAACCCCCTATACAATGAGCAGTTCTTC.

The chain combines TRBV18 with TRBJ1-1; 7 bases are a match to TRBD1. This CDR3 comprises 14 residues. After removal of 1 base from V and 3 bases from J, the junction contained 2 bases not matched to a gene. Germline V lookup: CDR1 KGHSH, CDR2 LQKENI. The CDR3 protein is CASSPQGADTEAFF. In DNA form, the CDR3 reads TGTGCCAGCTCACCACAGGGGGCCGACACTGAAGCTTTCTTT.

For this clone: At one end the junction does not follow the germline gene, possibly because of a read error. V is TRBV7-7 and J is TRBJ2-2, with D perhaps TRBD2 (6 bases). CDR3 length: 18 residues. Germline V lookup: CDR1 SSHAT, CDR2 FNYEAQ (reference sequence). The CDR3 DNA follows: TGTGCTAGCAGCTTAAACTTTCTTGGTCAGGGAGGCACCGGGGAGCTGTTTTTT. This sequence encodes CASSLNFLGQGGTGELFF.

The CDR3 nucleotides are TGTGCCTGGACAGTCAGAATGAACACTGAAGCTTTCTTT. Its translation is CAWTVRMNTEAFF. This chain uses TRBV30 with TRBJ1-1, with no clear D. V was pared by 4 bases and J by 0 bases, with 9 bases between. Germline loops: CDR1 GTSNPN, CDR2 SVGIG (reference sequence). This CDR3 region has 13 residues.

This clone appeared a single time. The chain has TRBV7-8 and TRBJ1-5; TRBD1 matches at 8 bases. Germline V gene lookup returns CDR1 SGHVS and CDR2 FQNEAQ. The CDR3 is 14 amino acids. Trimming cost V 2 bases and J 4 bases; bases outside gene matches: 1. The CDR3 DNA follows: TGTGCCAGCAGCTTAAACAGGGGGAATCAGCCCCAGCATTTT. Translated: CASSLNRGNQPQHF.

The genes are TRBV5-1 and TRBJ2-5; D gene ambiguous. CDR1 SGHRS and CDR2 YFSETQ come from the germline V gene. The CDR3 runs to 12 residues. The V gene lost 1 base and the J gene lost 4 bases, with 5 bases spanning the gap. CDR3 sequence (DNA): TGCGCCAGCAGCTTGTCGGTAGAGACCCAGTACTTC. Translating gives CASSLSVETQYF.

This chain uses TRBV6-4 with TRBJ2-3; TRBD2 matches 11 bases. V lost 5 bases and J lost 2; bases outside the gene matches: 6. This CDR3 is 16 amino acids long. CDR1 is MRHNA, CDR2 SNTAGT, per germline. CDR3 nucleotides: TGTGCCAGCAGTCCCATAGCGGGAGGGACCACAGATACGCAGTATTTT. It is translated as CASSPIAGGTTDTQYF.

This clone was seen a handful of times. V is TRBV6-5 and J is TRBJ1-2; 8 bases match TRBD1. From germline, CDR1 is MNHEY and CDR2 SVGAGI. V lost 0 bases and J lost 4; bases outside the gene matches: 7. The CDR3 runs 16 residues. The CDR3 is CASSYSRAGGRYGYTF. The CDR3 DNA reads as TGTGCCAGCAGTTACTCGAGGGCAGGGGGCCGCTATGGCTACACCTTC.

With respect to this clone: The identical CDR3 is also encoded by other nucleotide sequences in the sample. This chain connects TRBV6-5 to TRBJ1-1; 9 positions agree with TRBD1. J gave up 2 bases and V 6 bases, and 7 bases lay outside the gene matches. Germline V gene lookup returns CDR1 MNHEY and CDR2 SVGAGI. This CDR3 comprises 15 residues. The CDR3 here is CASSPDRGGNTEAFF. The CDR3 DNA follows: TGTGCCAGCAGCCCAGACAGGGGGGGAAACACTGAAGCTTTCTTT.

The chain employs TRBV7-2 and TRBJ1-2; 9 bases line up with TRBD1. In germline, CDR1 is SGHTA, CDR2 FQGNSA. V lost 5 bases and J lost 5; bases outside the gene matches: 9. CDR3 length: 15 residues. CDR3 sequence reads: CASSTPDRGQYGYTF. The CDR3 coding sequence is TGTGCCAGCAGCACCCCGGACAGGGGACAATATGGCTACACCTTC.

This chain connects TRBV10-3 to TRBJ2-3; D gene uncertain. The CDR3 runs to 15 residues. Deletions cut 2 bases from V and 0 bases from J, with 9 bases between. From germline, CDR1 is ENHRY and CDR2 SYGVKD. In nucleotides, the CDR3 is TGTGCCATCAGTGAGCGTGATACTAGCACAGATACGCAGTATTTT. Protein: CAISERDTSTDTQYF.

The chain joins TRBV30 to TRBJ1-4, with D maybe TRBD1 (6 bases). Trimming stripped 2 bases from V and 6 bases from J, with 10 bases between. Germline values: CDR1 GTSNPN, CDR2 SVGIG (reference sequence). CDR3 length equals 13 residues. This CDR3 reads CAWSTQGDEKLFF. The CDR3 DNA reads as TGTGCCTGGAGTACACAGGGTGATGAAAAACTGTTTTTT. The variable domain in full, with the rest retrieved from reference TRBV30 and TRBJ1-4, is SQTIHQWPATLVQPVGSPLSLECTVEGTSNPNLYWYRQAAGRGLQLLFYSVGIGQISSEVPQNLSASRPQDRQFILSSKKLLLSDSGFYLCAWSTQGDEKLFFGSGTQLSVL.

This sequence joins TRBV7-8 and TRBJ2-1; the D gene is possibly TRBD1 (5 bases). CDR1 and CDR2 (germline): SGHVS, FQNEAQ. Trimming left V 6 bases short and J 6 bases short, with 18 bases between. This CDR3 comprises 15 residues. CDR3 sequence (DNA): TGTGCCAGCAGGGGGCCCTTCGATGGGGCCAATGAGCAGTTCTTC. Translation: CASRGPFDGANEQFF. Supplemented by reference TRBV7-8 and TRBJ2-1, the full variable domain reads GAGVSQSPRYKVAKRGQDVALRCDPISGHVSLFWYQQALGQGPEFLTYFQNEAQLDKSGLPSDRFFAERPEGSVSTLKIQRTQQEDSAVYLCASRGPFDGANEQFFGPGTRLTVL.

The chain recombines TRBV7-2 with TRBJ2-7; perhaps TRBD2 as D (7 bases). Germline CDR1 reads SGHTA; CDR2 reads FQGNSA. This CDR3 has 15 residues. The V and J ends lost 1 base and 3 bases respectively, with 13 bases between them. The CDR3 sequence: CASSLGRGGGYEQYF. The CDR3 nucleotides read TGTGCCAGCAGCTTAGGGCGCGGGGGCGGCTACGAGCAGTACTTC. Filled out from reference TRBV7-2 and TRBJ2-7, the complete variable domain reads GAGVSQSPSNKVTEKGKDVELRCDPISGHTALYWYRQSLGQGLEFLIYFQGNSAPDKSGLPSDRFSAERTGGSVSTLTIQRTQQEDSAVYLCASSLGRGGGYEQYFGPGTRLTVT.

V gene TRBV11-2 combines with J gene TRBJ1-1; TRBD1 might be the D (6 bases). This CDR3 comprises 14 residues. Germline lookup yields CDR1 SGHAT and CDR2 FQNNGV. Trimming left V 3 bases short and J 2 bases short, with 10 bases between. The CDR3 protein is CASSFGQLNTEAFF. The DNA of the CDR3 is TGTGCCAGCAGCTTCGGACAGCTTAACACTGAAGCTTTCTTT.

The rearrangement uses TRBV7-9 and TRBJ2-7; D unclear. Germline values: CDR1 SEHNR, CDR2 FQNEAQ (reference sequence). V lost 1 base and J lost 0, with 10 bases in between. The CDR3 has 15 residues. CDR3 coding DNA: TGTGCCAGCAGCTTAGGGGCAGGCCCCTCCTACGAGCAGTACTTC. This codes for CASSLGAGPSYEQYF.